Described below is a single T cell receptor beta chain sequence and its context. Antigen: not known. The time point denotes: week 35, safety follow-up. Doses of 300 ug of mutant IDH1 20-mer peptide were given with topical imiquimod. All eight of the vaccinations patients received fell in weeks 1, 3, 5, 7, 11, 15, 19 and 23. Donors had new IDH1-mutant astrocytomas of WHO grade 3 or 4 (ATRX-lost). There are 15 residues in the CDR3. V was shortened by 6 bases and J by 0 bases, with 12 bases between the two germline ends. From germline, CDR1 is LNHDA and CDR2 SQIVND (reference sequence). This record belongs to a study of a mutant IDH1 vaccine in newly diagnosed glioma. On the study more broadly: An approximately 62% male, about 40% female split and a mean age of about 43 years characterized treated patients. Participants attended visit V12, the safety follow-up, at week 35, and then attended visit V13 at week 47.

Measured with immunoSEQ multiplex PCR; TCRdb has only the in-frame clones, and not every one. This table has 35,000 to 45,000 clones, more than 80% appearing once. The chain uses TRBV19 and TRBJ1-5; D gene ambiguous. The sequence derives from a man aged 35-49 years with glioma. The sample in question was PBMCs, obtained from a glioma patient whose treatment included an IDH1 peptide vaccine. The DNA of the CDR3 is TGTGCCAGTAGAGGACGGTCATATAGCAATCAGCCCCAGCATTTT. The encoded protein is CASRGRSYSNQPQHF.